This entry describes one TCR beta chain. This sample was taken from a study of blood T cell repertoires in COVID-19. In the study overall: Donors in the United States, Italy and Spain gave samples during acute or convalescent COVID-19.

Authors' methods: Reference gene primer amplification in the assay estimated nucleated cell counts. Sequenced by immunoSEQ multiplex PCR; TCRdb stores in-frame clones only, minus some. The DNA gave D and trimming, while V, J and clone size come from that table. The table has about 220,000 clones, 83% seen once. This CDR3 is built from 14 residues. Trimming pared 3 bases from V and 3 bases from J, leaving 12 bases between. Germline V CDR1 and CDR2: SGHNT, YYREEE (reference sequence). The TCR comes from a woman aged 45-59 years with acute or convalescent COVID-19. Sequencing used peripheral blood. The rearrangement joins TRBV5-4 to TRBJ2-5; D may be TRBD1 (6 bases). CDR3 DNA sequence: TGTGCCAGCAGCTCGAAACAGGGAGAAGAGACCCAGTACTTC. Encoded protein: CASSSKQGEETQYF.